This entry concerns a single T cell receptor beta chain. Its antigen is unknown. With 60 Vbeta and 13 Jbeta primers, the PCR was carried out. Clones were read by immunoSEQ multiplex PCR, and TCRdb kept only the in-frame ones, dropping some. The sample lists around 140,000 clones, 70% occurring once. The source of the sample is a study of cytomegalovirus exposure and HLA in healthy donors. Findings and caveats of the study: When the data were analyzed later, several of the most significant clusters appeared to be linked to common viral pathogens.

Per the germline V gene, CDR1 is MGHRA and CDR2 is YSYEKL. The V gene lost 1 base and the J gene lost 1 base, with 7 bases spanning the gap. The CDR3 spans 14 residues. The chain carries TRBV4-1 and TRBJ1-1; D remains unclear. The sequenced sample was PBMCs. This receptor was obtained from a woman aged 55-70 years in good health and CMV-seropositive. The chain's CDR3 is CASSQVVRNTEAFF. CDR3 DNA sequence: TGCGCCAGCAGCCAAGTGGTCAGGAACACTGAAGCTTTCTTT.